This entry lists 21 T cell receptor beta chains sequenced from one sample in a study of metastatic and nonmetastatic thyroid tumors. Every patient underwent thyroid surgery untreated. TCRdb reprocessed the PCR reads via MiXCR. The sample carries about 6,500 clones, approximately 40% recorded once. The sample comprised tumor tissue. The receptors shown here come from a female donor with papillary thyroid cancer or a benign thyroid nodule (not recorded which). Some clones in this sample may be carry-over from other donors' samples.

The chain couples TRBV5-1 to TRBJ1-6; a possible D gene is TRBD1 (5 bases). CDR1 is SGHRS, CDR2 YFSETQ, per germline. The CDR3 covers 16 residues. Trimming took off 1 base at V and 3 bases at J, with 11 bases between the two ends. For the CDR3, the DNA is TGCGCCAGCAGCTTGTCGGGGCAGCTCTATAATTCACCCCTCCACTTT. This encodes CASSLSGQLYNSPLHF.

The V gene is TRBV9, the J gene TRBJ1-5, with a tentative D call TRBD1 (6 bases). Trimming cost V 0 bases and J 4 bases, with 8 bases left between them. The CDR3 runs 14 residues. CDR1 SGDLS and CDR2 YYNGEE come from the germline V gene. CDR3 in amino acids: CASSVEGGNQPQHF. DNA for the CDR3: TGTGCCAGCAGCGTAGAGGGGGGAAATCAGCCCCAGCATTTT.

On this clone: The junction does not match germline at one end; this may be a read error. The chain is built from TRBV4-2 and TRBJ1-6; D gene uncertain. The CDR3 covers 15 residues. CDR1 and CDR2 (germline): LGHNA, YNFKEQ. The CDR3 coding sequence is TGTTCCAGCAGCCAGCAGGAATACACTGGTTCAACCCTCCACTTT. The encoded protein is CSSSQQEYTGSTLHF.

This clone has only a few counts. V and J are TRBV6-1 and TRBJ2-7; either TRBD1 or TRBD2 may fit D (6 bases each). Per germline, CDR1 MNHNS and CDR2 SASEGT. The CDR3 runs 13 residues. Between the trimmed V and J ends, which lost 8 bases and 1 base, there was a span of 12 bases. The CDR3 region is CASGGPKSYEQYF. The CDR3, as DNA: TGTGCCAGCGGGGGGCCCAAATCCTACGAGCAGTACTTC.

The chain is built from TRBV11-3 and TRBJ2-7; D ambiguous. The CDR3 runs 15 residues. Germline CDR1 SGHNT, CDR2 YENEEA. V shed 5 bases and J shed 1 base, with 15 bases lying between them. The CDR3 here is CASSTNMGSSYEQYF. CDR3 nucleotide sequence: TGTGCCAGCAGCACCAATATGGGCTCATCCTACGAGCAGTACTTC.

Judged by abundance, this clone is medium-sized. The chain combines TRBV5-1 with TRBJ2-5; no firm D call. V was pared by 0 bases and J by 7 bases, with 10 bases between. Germline assignment: CDR1 SGHRS and CDR2 YFSETQ. The CDR3 runs to 13 residues. CDR3 bases: TGCGCCAGCAGCTTGGGGCAGCGCGGGACCCAGTACTTC. Translation: CASSLGQRGTQYF. The full variable domain, completed using reference TRBV5-1 and TRBJ2-5, is KAGVTQTPRYLIKTRGQQVTLSCSPISGHRSVSWYQQTPGQGLQFLFEYFSETQRNKGNFPGRFSGRQFSNSRSEMNVSTLELGDSALYLCASSLGQRGTQYFGPGTRLLVL.

The V gene is TRBV2, the J gene TRBJ2-7; D tentatively reads TRBD1 or TRBD2 (5 bases each). The CDR3 contains 15 residues. The germline V gene has CDR1 SNHLY and CDR2 FYNNEI. Trimming cost V 0 bases and J 3 bases, with 12 bases left between them. The CDR3: CASSEAPGPLYEQYF. DNA for the CDR3: TGTGCCAGCAGTGAAGCCCCGGGACCTCTCTACGAGCAGTACTTC.

V usage is TRBV6-2 or TRBV6-3 and J usage is TRBJ2-1; D unclear. V shed 2 bases and J shed 1 base, with 9 bases lying between them. Germline CDR1 reads MNHEY; CDR2 reads SVGEGT. The length of the CDR3 is 15 residues. In DNA form, the CDR3 reads TGTGCCAGCAGTTACGTGGAGCCTTCCTACAATGAGCAGTTCTTC. Translating gives CASSYVEPSYNEQFF.

This rearrangement joins TRBV12-3 or TRBV12-4 to TRBJ2-5; TRBD1 agrees at 11 bases. CDR3 length: 15 amino acids. The trim removed 2 bases at V and 4 bases at J, leaving 3 bases unmatched. CDR3 region: CASSLPGQGVETQYF. CDR3 sequence (DNA): TGTGCCAGCAGTTTACCGGGACAGGGGGTAGAGACCCAGTACTTC.

The V gene is TRBV18, the J gene TRBJ1-5, with 8 bases matching TRBD1. J gave up 6 bases and V 6 bases, and 10 bases lay outside the gene matches. The CDR3 is made up of 15 amino acids. Germline CDR1 KGHSH, CDR2 LQKENI. The chain's CDR3 is CASSPDRALSQPQHF. The CDR3 DNA is TGTGCCAGCTCCCCGGACAGGGCCCTTAGTCAGCCCCAGCATTTT.

By share, this clone counts as medium-sized. The chain employs TRBV7-2 and TRBJ2-7; D not resolved. Trimming removed 1 base from V and 5 bases from J, with 9 bases in between. The length of the CDR3 is 13 residues. Germline CDR1 and CDR2: SGHTA and FQGNSA. The CDR3 loop is CASSLGDRNEQYF. DNA for the CDR3: TGTGCCAGCAGCTTAGGAGACCGCAACGAGCAGTACTTC. Variable domain in full (rest from reference TRBV7-2 and TRBJ2-7): GAGVSQSPSNKVTEKGKDVELRCDPISGHTALYWYRQSLGQGLEFLIYFQGNSAPDKSGLPSDRFSAERTGGSVSTLTIQRTQQEDSAVYLCASSLGDRNEQYFGPGTRLTVT.

The chain is built from TRBV19 and TRBJ1-1; D not certain. Germline values: CDR1 LNHDA, CDR2 SQIVND (reference sequence). The CDR3 loop spans 13 amino acids. Between the trimmed V and J ends, which lost 7 bases and 1 base, there was a span of 10 bases. The CDR3: CASMPASNTEAFF. In DNA form, the CDR3 reads TGTGCCAGTATGCCAGCCTCGAACACTGAAGCTTTCTTT.

The sample holds a few counts of this clone. The chain carries TRBV24-1 and TRBJ2-7; D uncertain. The length of the CDR3 is 13 residues. V lost 7 bases to trimming and J lost 4 bases, with 13 bases between them. Germline CDR1 is KGHDR and CDR2 is SFDVKD. CDR3: CATRKRTVYEQYF. The CDR3 DNA reads as TGTGCCACCAGAAAGAGGACGGTTTACGAGCAGTACTTC.

As concerns this clone: A much larger clone lies a single base off, so this may be a read error. The genes are TRBV5-4 and TRBJ1-1, with no clear D. The CDR3 runs to 12 residues. The germline CDR1 and CDR2 sequences are SGHNT and YYREEE (reference sequence). V was pared by 4 bases and J by 8 bases, with 12 bases between. The CDR3 sequence: CASSIDVEEAFF. CDR3 nucleotide sequence: TGTGCCAGCAGCATAGACGTGGAAGAAGCTTTCTTT.

The chain joins TRBV25-1 to TRBJ2-2; 7 nucleotides line up with TRBD1. This CDR3 region has 15 residues. The germline CDR1 and CDR2 sequences are MGHDK and SYGVNS. With V trimmed by 0 bases and J by 3 bases, 1 base remained unmatched. The CDR3 DNA reads as TGTGCCAGCAGTGAATACGACAGGGACACCGGGGAGCTGTTTTTT. It is translated as CASSEYDRDTGELFF.

This clone showed up just a few times. J is TRBJ2-7 and V is TRBV27; D not certain. The ends were cut back, 5 bases at V and 2 bases at J, with 13 bases in the middle. The CDR3 sequence is 14 residues long. Germline loops: CDR1 MNHEY, CDR2 SMNVEV (reference sequence). In DNA, the CDR3 is TGTGCCAGCAGTAGAGCAGACGTCCCCTACGAGCAGTACTTC. Protein product: CASSRADVPYEQYF.

In its sample, this clone ranks as medium-sized. V gene TRBV6-1 combines with J gene TRBJ2-3; a possible D gene is TRBD2 (6 bases). CDR1 MNHNS and CDR2 SASEGT come from the germline V gene. The V gene lost 10 bases and the J gene lost 0 bases, with 20 bases spanning the gap. The length of the CDR3 is 16 residues. CDR3 loop: CATSEGLQSSTDTQYF. CDR3 coding DNA: TGTGCCACCTCTGAGGGACTTCAATCTAGCACAGATACGCAGTATTTT.

The V and J genes are TRBV10-3 and TRBJ2-1; D may be TRBD1 or TRBD2 (7 bases each). V lost 10 bases to trimming and J lost 0 bases, with 16 bases between them. CDR3 length: 15 amino acids. Germline V gene sequence: CDR1 ENHRY, CDR2 SYGVKD. CDR3 nucleotides: TGTGCCAGTCACAGGGGAGGGAGCTCCTACAATGAGCAGTTCTTC. Protein sequence: CASHRGGSSYNEQFF.

The chain combines TRBV11-3 with TRBJ1-6; D uncertain. Germline CDR1 reads SGHNT; CDR2 reads YENEEA. The V gene lost 6 bases and the J gene lost 6 bases, with 6 bases spanning the gap. The CDR3 runs to 12 residues. The CDR3 here is CASRDLNSPLHF. The CDR3 DNA reads as TGTGCCAGCAGGGACCTTAATTCACCCCTCCACTTT.

The chain links TRBV3-1 to TRBJ2-7; either TRBD1 or TRBD2 may supply D (5 bases each). V lost 6 bases and J 6 bases, leaving 15 bases between the germline ends. CDR1 LGHDT and CDR2 YNNKEL come from the germline V gene (reference sequence). This CDR3 is 13 amino acids long. The CDR3 is CASSPIRESEQYF. CDR3 coding DNA: TGTGCCAGCAGTCCCATCAGGGAGAGCGAGCAGTACTTC.

This chain links TRBV14 with TRBJ2-1; 10 bases match TRBD2. Germline V gives CDR1 SGHDN, CDR2 FVKESK. The CDR3 is 15 residues long. Unmatched junction bases numbered 4, after V lost 3 bases and J lost 5 bases. DNA for the CDR3: TGTGCCAGCAGCCACAGAGCGGGAGGGGACAATGAGCAGTTCTTC. Its translation: CASSHRAGGDNEQFF.